These 14 T cell receptor beta chains share one sample of origin, sequenced in a study of blood T cell repertoires in COVID-19. Sequenced by immunoSEQ multiplex PCR; TCRdb stores in-frame clones only, minus some. The sample records approximately 250,000 clones, 70% to 85% being singletons. Specimen: peripheral blood. These receptor sequences come from a woman in her 40s who had recovered from COVID-19.

The chain combines TRBV5-1 with TRBJ2-2, with D perhaps matching TRBD2 (6 bases). Trimming shortened V by 7 bases and J by 1 base, and 8 bases separated the two germline ends. Germline assignment: CDR1 SGHRS and CDR2 YFSETQ. The CDR3 contains 13 residues. In nucleotides, the CDR3 is TGCGCCAGCGGGGGAGGGAACACCGGGGAGCTGTTTTTT. Translation: CASGGGNTGELFF. The full variable domain, its missing parts supplied by reference TRBV5-1 and TRBJ2-2, is KAGVTQTPRYLIKTRGQQVTLSCSPISGHRSVSWYQQTPGQGLQFLFEYFSETQRNKGNFPGRFSGRQFSNSRSEMNVSTLELGDSALYLCASGGGNTGELFFGEGSRLTVL.

The gene calls are TRBV5-1 and TRBJ2-1; no reliable D call. This CDR3 is 15 amino acids long. Germline loops: CDR1 SGHRS, CDR2 YFSETQ. V dropped 5 bases and J dropped 4 bases, with 16 bases sitting between them. The CDR3 DNA follows: TGCGCCAGCAGGATCATTCCCCCGAGATACAATGAGCAGTTCTTC. This sequence encodes CASRIIPPRYNEQFF.

The chain recombines TRBV9 with TRBJ2-2; 9 bases are shared with TRBD2. Looked up from germline, CDR1 is SGDLS and CDR2 is YYNGEE. The CDR3 runs to 15 residues. The V segment lost 10 bases and the J segment 5 bases; nucleotides outside the gene matches: 12. This chain's CDR3 is CARRGRGGRTGELFF. In DNA form, the CDR3 reads TGTGCCCGCCGCGGGCGGGGGGGCCGAACCGGGGAGCTGTTTTTT.

The CDR3 loop is CASSLERLEETQYF. DNA of the CDR3: TGTGCCAGCTCACTTGAAAGACTAGAGGAGACCCAGTACTTC. The V call is TRBV18, the J call TRBJ2-5; possible D gene TRBD2, 6 bases. Trimming stripped 4 bases from V and 5 bases from J, with 14 bases between. The germline gives CDR1 KGHSH, CDR2 LQKENI. The CDR3 runs 14 residues.

This chain connects TRBV5-1 to TRBJ2-5; TRBD1 is a possible D gene (5 bases). CDR1 is SGHRS and CDR2 is YFSETQ in the germline V gene. This CDR3 contains 13 residues. V gave up 3 bases and J gave up 4 bases, with 10 bases separating them. DNA for the CDR3: TGCGCCAGCAGCTCGTTAGGGGTAGAGACCCAGTACTTC. Protein: CASSSLGVETQYF. The complete variable domain, with remaining parts taken from reference TRBV5-1 and TRBJ2-5, reads KAGVTQTPRYLIKTRGQQVTLSCSPISGHRSVSWYQQTPGQGLQFLFEYFSETQRNKGNFPGRFSGRQFSNSRSEMNVSTLELGDSALYLCASSSLGVETQYFGPGTRLLVL.

The V call is TRBV3-1 (or the pseudogene TRBV3-2), the J call TRBJ1-4; 9 bases line up with TRBD1. The V gene end was trimmed by 3 bases and the J gene end by 4 bases; junction bases not matched to a gene: 6. The CDR3 runs to 16 residues. Looked up from germline, CDR1 is LGHDT and CDR2 is YNNKEL (reference sequence). CDR3 region: CASSHYQDRGNEKLFF. The CDR3 nucleotides are TGTGCCAGCAGCCATTATCAGGACAGGGGTAATGAAAAACTGTTTTTT.

The rearrangement links TRBV9 to TRBJ2-3; D uncertain. The V gene's germline CDR1 is SGDLS and CDR2 YYNGEE. The CDR3 sequence is 14 residues long. The V gene lost 0 bases and the J gene lost 4 bases, with 9 bases spanning the gap. CDR3 residues: CASSVVQQADTQYF. The CDR3 bases are TGTGCCAGCAGCGTAGTTCAGCAGGCAGATACGCAGTATTTT.

This rearrangement joins TRBV12-3 or TRBV12-4 to TRBJ1-3, with D maybe TRBD1 (5 bases). This CDR3 comprises 13 residues. With 7 bases removed from V and 2 bases from J, the gap between germline ends came to 9 bases. The CDR3 loop reads CASNGQAGNTIYF. Written as DNA, the CDR3 is TGTGCCAGCAATGGACAAGCTGGAAACACCATATATTTT.

This clone was seen only a few times. The V call is TRBV7-2, the J call TRBJ1-3; D remains ambiguous. This CDR3 has 12 amino acids. Germline CDR1 SGHTA, CDR2 FQGNSA. CDR3 residues: CATRGSGNTIYF. Written as DNA, the CDR3 is TGTGCTACGCGGGGCTCTGGAAACACCATATATTTT.

The chain links TRBV3-1 (or the pseudogene TRBV3-2) to TRBJ1-4, with a weak D call TRBD1 (6 bases). Trimming shortened V by 4 bases and J by 7 bases, and 13 bases separated the two germline ends. The CDR3 is made up of 14 amino acids. Germline V gene data show CDR1 as LGHDT and CDR2 as YNNKEL (reference sequence). DNA of the CDR3: TGTGCCAGCAGCCTTGCCGGGACAAGTGAAAAACTGTTTTTT. Translated, it gives CASSLAGTSEKLFF.

The V call is TRBV20-1, the J call TRBJ1-5; maybe TRBD1 (5 bases). In germline, CDR1 is DFQATT, CDR2 SNEGSKA (reference sequence). This CDR3 is 16 amino acids long. V lost 3 bases, J lost 0 bases, and 15 bases lay in between. DNA for the CDR3: TGCAGTGCTAGTATACGGGAGGGGTATAGCAATCAGCCCCAGCATTTT. Translating it yields CSASIREGYSNQPQHF.

This sequence joins TRBV7-2 and TRBJ2-3, with TRBD2 identical over 7 bases. This CDR3 region has 16 residues. The germline V gene has CDR1 SGHTA and CDR2 FQGNSA. Trimming removed 0 bases from V and 5 bases from J; junction bases left unmatched: 8. The CDR3, as DNA: TGTGCCAGCAGCTTAGCGTGGAGCGGGGTCGTAGATACGCAGTATTTT. It yields the protein CASSLAWSGVVDTQYF.

This clone was counted only a few times. The rearrangement links TRBV4-2 to TRBJ2-4; possible D gene TRBD2, 6 bases. The length of the CDR3 is 15 residues. V shed 0 bases and J shed 8 bases, with 14 bases lying between them. Germline CDR1 LGHNA, CDR2 YNFKEQ. CDR3 sequence (DNA): TGTGCCAGCAGCCAAGAATTGGGGGGAGAGGACATTCAGTACTTC. It specifies CASSQELGGEDIQYF.

This chain links TRBV5-4 with TRBJ2-3, with 8 positions matching TRBD2. CDR3 length: 14 residues. The V gene end was trimmed by 7 bases and the J gene end by 1 base; junction bases not matched to a gene: 5. Germline V gene sequence: CDR1 SGHNT, CDR2 YYREEE (reference sequence). CDR3 nucleotides: TGTGCCAGCGGAACTAGCGGAGGCACAGATACGCAGTATTTT. Translated: CASGTSGGTDTQYF.